This T cell receptor (beta chain) stems from a study of blood T cell repertoires in COVID-19. At the level of the study: The United States, Italy and Spain supplied acute and convalescent COVID-19 samples. The analysed material was cDNA or gDNA that came from T cells, B-cell-depleted T cells, or PBMCs.

Original handling: Counts of nucleated cells, estimated from reference gene primer amplification, were obtained. Measured with immunoSEQ multiplex PCR; TCRdb has only the in-frame clones, and not every one. That table furnishes V, J and clone size, whereas the DNA furnished D and trimming. Among some 240,000 clones, about 79% were seen once, and the ten largest hold 9.6%. Notes on this clone: One end of the junction fails to match germline, which may point to a read error.

The CDR3 length is 14 residues. Per the germline V gene, CDR1 is SSHAT and CDR2 is FNYEAQ (reference sequence). The sequencing sample was made of peripheral blood. V and J are TRBV7-7 and TRBJ1-6; 7 nucleotides agree with TRBD1. The receptor was isolated from a woman of 80 years or more with acute or convalescent COVID-19. Here the CDR3 DNA reads TGTGCTAGCAGCTTAGTACAGGGGAATTCACCCCTCCACTTT. It translates to CASSLVQGNSPLHF.